Listed here are 5 T cell receptor beta chains from one sample, sequenced in a study of early T cells in non-severe SARS-CoV-2 infection. TCRdb processed the 5' RACE reads anew with MiXCR; each CDR3 protein has one entry. The sample includes roughly 99,000 distinct CDR3 sequences, about 12% of them seen just once. The material sequenced was whole blood, taken at baseline. Source of these receptors: an adult who was a healthcare worker with PCR-confirmed SARS-CoV-2 infection or an uninfected control (not recorded which).

This clonotype has ten or more counts. The gene calls are TRBV15 and TRBJ2-2; D is perhaps TRBD2 (5 bases). CDR3 length: 13 residues. V gave up 1 base and J gave up 5 bases, with 5 bases separating them. Germline-derived CDR1 and CDR2 are LNHNV and YYDKDF (reference sequence). CDR3 amino acids: CATSRAGTGELFF. The CDR3 DNA sequence: TGTGCCACCAGCAGAGCGGGGACCGGGGAGCTGTTTTTT.

This clonotype was observed a few times. The rearrangement links TRBV28 to TRBJ2-3, with D hard to call. Germline V CDR1 and CDR2: MDHEN, SYDVKM. The CDR3 length is 13 residues. The V end lost 4 bases, the J end lost 2 bases, and 7 bases lay between the germline ends. CDR3 sequence reads: CASSYRYTDTQYF. In DNA form, the CDR3 reads TGTGCCAGCAGTTACAGATACACAGATACGCAGTATTTT.

There are many counts of this clonotype. The chain is built from TRBV20-1 and TRBJ2-3, with TRBD2 matching 7 bases. Trimming at V came to 6 bases and at J to 0 bases, leaving 9 bases not matched to a gene. Germline V lookup: CDR1 DFQATT, CDR2 SNEGSKA (reference sequence). The length of the CDR3 is 15 residues. CDR3 loop: CSANNLAVSTDTQYF. The CDR3 DNA reads as TGCAGTGCCAATAATCTAGCGGTGAGCACAGATACGCAGTATTTT.

This clonotype was recorded many times. The chain links TRBV20-1 to TRBJ1-5; D not certain. This CDR3 comprises 15 residues. The V gene lost 3 bases and the J gene lost 5 bases, with 17 bases spanning the gap. Germline V gene lookup returns CDR1 DFQATT and CDR2 SNEGSKA (reference sequence). In DNA form, the CDR3 reads TGCAGTGCTAGTAAGTCAGGCCTTATGGATCAGCCCCAGCATTTT. It translates to CSASKSGLMDQPQHF.

This clonotype came up a few times. This chain joins TRBV7-6 and TRBJ2-1; 7 bases agree with TRBD2. The V and J ends lost 5 bases and 2 bases, in that order; junction bases with no gene match: 6. The germline CDR1 and CDR2 sequences are SGHVS and FNYEAQ. The CDR3 length is 15 residues. The CDR3 spells CASSPGTNPYNEQFF. The DNA of the CDR3 is TGTGCCAGCAGCCCCGGGACTAACCCCTACAATGAGCAGTTCTTC. Full variable domain (rest looked up from reference TRBV7-6 and TRBJ2-1): GAGVSQSPRYKVTKRGQDVALRCDPISGHVSLYWYRQALGQGPEFLTYFNYEAQQDKSGLPNDRFSAERPEGSISTLTIQRTEQRDSAMYRCASSPGTNPYNEQFFGPGTRLTVL.